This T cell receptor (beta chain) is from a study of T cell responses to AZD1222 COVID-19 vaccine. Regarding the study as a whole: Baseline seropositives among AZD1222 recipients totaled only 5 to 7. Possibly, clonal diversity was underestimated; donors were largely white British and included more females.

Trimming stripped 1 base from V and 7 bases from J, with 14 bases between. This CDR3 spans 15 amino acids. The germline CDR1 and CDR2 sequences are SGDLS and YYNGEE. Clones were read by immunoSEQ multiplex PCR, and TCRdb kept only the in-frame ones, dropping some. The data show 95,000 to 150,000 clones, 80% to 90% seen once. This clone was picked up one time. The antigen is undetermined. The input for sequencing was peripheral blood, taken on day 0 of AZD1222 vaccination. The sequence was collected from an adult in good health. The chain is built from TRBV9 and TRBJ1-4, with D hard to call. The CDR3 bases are TGTGCCAGCAGCGTAAGTGGAACGTTTCGTGAAAAACTGTTTTTT. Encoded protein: CASSVSGTFREKLFF.